The subject of this entry is one T cell receptor (beta chain). This entry comes from a study of T cells expressing NK-cell markers. CDR3 length: 14 residues. TCRdb re-analyzed the 5' RACE reads; it lists each CDR3 protein once, without DNA. The sample has 400,000 or so distinct CDR3 sequences. The chain recombines TRBV12-3 or TRBV12-4 with TRBJ2-1; the D gene TCRdb calls, TRBD2, cannot be checked with no DNA. The receptor was derived from a woman aged 45-65 years in good health. The sample was blood T cells: a sorted CD56 or NKG2C T cell subset, CD4+ or CD8+ T cells, or bulk PBMC T cells (not recorded which). The CDR3 sequence is CASSLREGFINGFF.